Below, 2 T cell receptor beta chains from the same sample are listed, as sequenced in a study of CXCR3-negative and CXCR3-positive naive CD8 T cells. TRB cDNA libraries were made by UMI-labeled 5' RACE. TCRdb reprocessed the 5' RACE reads and stores each CDR3 protein as one record, lacking DNA. The sample includes 46,000 or so distinct CDR3 sequences. Input material: naive CXCR3- CD8+ T cells from blood. Subset indicated: CD45RO-CCR7+CD27+CD95- naive CD8+ T cells lacking CXCR3 (TNR3-). The receptors originated from a human donor in good health. Some clones in this sample may be carry-over from other donors' samples.

The chain uses TRBV6-1 and TRBJ2-7. The germline V gene encodes CDR1 MNHNS and CDR2 SASEGT. The CDR3 extends over 15 amino acids. CDR3 sequence reads: CASTERRSTTYEQYF.

The chain is built from TRBV7-9 and TRBJ1-5; no DNA is available, so the TRBD1 call from TCRdb remains unchecked. The CDR3 is 15 amino acids. Germline loops: CDR1 SEHNR, CDR2 FQNEAQ (reference sequence). The CDR3 loop reads CASSLSAGENQPQHF.